The next 10 T cell receptor beta chains were all read from a single sample in a study of Graves' ophthalmopathy and Graves' hyperthyroidism. Amplified material comprised TCR beta CDR3 regions derived from RNA transcripts. RT-PCR was first run with HTBI primers, then multiplex PCR in a second round. One entry per CDR3 protein results from TCRdb running MiXCR on the multiplex PCR reads. The sample carries 600,000 to 700,000 distinct CDR3 sequences, roughly 41% recorded once. The sequencing sample was made of peripheral blood. The receptors derive from an adult man with Graves' ophthalmopathy.

The chain couples TRBV11-2 to TRBJ1-2; no reliable D call. The CDR3 contains 15 residues. Trimming pared 4 bases from V and 6 bases from J, leaving 18 bases between. CDR1 is SGHAT and CDR2 is FQNNGV in the germline V gene. As DNA, the CDR3 is TGTGCCAGCAGCTCCAGACTAGCGGGAGACGATGGCTACACCTTC. This translates into CASSSRLAGDDGYTF.

This clonotype occurred a few times. The CDR3 DNA is TGCGCCAGCAGCCAAGATGGAGGTCCGAACTATGGCTACACCTTC. Translated: CASSQDGGPNYGYTF. The rearrangement uses TRBV4-1 and TRBJ1-2; D call uncertain. Germline loops: CDR1 MGHRA, CDR2 YSYEKL. V was cut by 0 bases and J by 2 bases, with 10 bases left in between. CDR3 size: 15 residues.

V usage is TRBV9 and J usage is TRBJ2-2; possibly TRBD1 for D (6 bases). V lost 3 bases and J 6 bases, leaving 15 bases between the germline ends. CDR3 length equals 15 residues. Germline V gene lookup returns CDR1 SGDLS and CDR2 YYNGEE. In DNA, the CDR3 is TGTGCCAGCAGCGGGGGAGCAGGGGACCCCGGGGAGCTGTTTTTT. Protein sequence: CASSGGAGDPGELFF.

The CDR3 region is CASRTGTGSGANVLTF. The CDR3 DNA follows: TGTGCCAGCAGGACCGGGACAGGGTCTGGGGCCAACGTCCTGACTTTC. This chain joins TRBV28 and TRBJ2-6, with 9 bases fitting TRBD1. Germline V gene lookup returns CDR1 MDHEN and CDR2 SYDVKM. The CDR3 is 16 residues long. The trim removed 6 bases at V and 1 base at J, leaving 4 bases unmatched.

V gene TRBV30 combines with J gene TRBJ1-2; D is possibly TRBD1 (6 bases). V was shortened by 4 bases and J by 2 bases, with 11 bases between the two germline ends. The length of the CDR3 is 13 residues. From germline, CDR1 is GTSNPN and CDR2 SVGIG (reference sequence). The CDR3 DNA reads as TGTGCCTGGATGAGGGGGGTCAACTATGGCTACACCTTC. As protein: CAWMRGVNYGYTF.

Many counts were recorded for this clonotype. The CDR3 spells CASSSPGLAVYEQYF. CDR3 bases: TGTGCCAGCAGCTCGCCGGGACTAGCGGTCTACGAGCAGTACTTC. The V call is TRBV7-8, the J call TRBJ2-7; TRBD2 aligns across 11 bases. This CDR3 has 15 amino acids. The V gene's germline CDR1 is SGHVS and CDR2 FQNEAQ. The V gene end was trimmed by 4 bases and the J gene end by 3 bases; junction bases not matched to a gene: 5.

Many counts were recorded for this clonotype. J is TRBJ1-2 and V is TRBV19; TRBD1 might be the D (6 bases). The V end was cut by 7 bases, the J end by 1 base, with 16 bases between. The CDR3 has 15 amino acids. Germline V gene sequence: CDR1 LNHDA, CDR2 SQIVND (reference sequence). CDR3 amino acids: CASNNRGTSNYGYTF. CDR3 DNA sequence: TGTGCCAGTAATAATAGGGGGACGAGTAACTATGGCTACACCTTC.

The table lists this clonotype with a count of one. A much larger clone is a single base away; this may be a read error. The CDR3 DNA reads TGTGCCACCAGCAGAGATGCGGGACAGGCTTCGACCGGGGAGCTGATTTTT. This encodes CATSRDAGQASTGELIF. The genes are TRBV15 and TRBJ2-2; 8 nucleotides align to TRBD1. Germline V gene data show CDR1 as LNHNV and CDR2 as YYDKDF (reference sequence). The CDR3 loop spans 17 amino acids.

This clonotype has just a few counts. The CDR3 nucleotides read TGCGCCAGCAGCCAAGATGCGGGAGGGGGGGAGACCCAGTACTTC. It encodes CASSQDAGGGETQYF. The gene calls are TRBV4-1 and TRBJ2-5; 9 bases map to TRBD2. The CDR3 contains 15 residues. Germline assignment: CDR1 MGHRA and CDR2 YSYEKL. V lost 0 bases to trimming and J lost 5 bases; unmatched junction nucleotides: 4.

This clonotype was seen many times. This chain links TRBV12-3 or TRBV12-4 with TRBJ2-7; 14 bases fit TRBD2. The CDR3 consists of 16 residues. V gave up 6 bases and J gave up 3 bases; unmatched junction bases: 7. In DNA form, the CDR3 reads TGTGCCAGCAGGATTGGGACTAGCGGGAGTGTCTACGAGCAGTACTTC. Protein product: CASRIGTSGSVYEQYF.